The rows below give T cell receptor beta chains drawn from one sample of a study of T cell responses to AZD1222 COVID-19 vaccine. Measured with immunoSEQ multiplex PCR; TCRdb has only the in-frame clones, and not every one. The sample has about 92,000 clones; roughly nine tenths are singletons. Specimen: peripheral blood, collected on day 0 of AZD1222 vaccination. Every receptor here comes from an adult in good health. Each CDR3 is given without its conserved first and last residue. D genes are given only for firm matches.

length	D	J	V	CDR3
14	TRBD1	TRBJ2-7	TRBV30	AWSDLSTGGIYEQY
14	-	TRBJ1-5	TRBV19	ASSIRGTDSNQPQH
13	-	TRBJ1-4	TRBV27	ASSLLGGLDEKLF
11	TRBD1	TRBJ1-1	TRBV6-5	ASSWTGDTEAF
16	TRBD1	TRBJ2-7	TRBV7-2	ASSLEDRDNEGGFEQY
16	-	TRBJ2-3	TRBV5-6	ASSLGGGQSSLTDTQY
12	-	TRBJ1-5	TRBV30	AWSMRGGRQPQH
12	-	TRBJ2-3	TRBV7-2	ASRPLGGPDTQY
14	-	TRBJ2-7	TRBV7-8	ASSLLVPAGTDEQY
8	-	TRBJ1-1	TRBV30	AWGRAEAF
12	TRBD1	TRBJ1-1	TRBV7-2	ASIITGGNTEAF
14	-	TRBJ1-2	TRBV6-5	ASSYSFGLTNYGYT
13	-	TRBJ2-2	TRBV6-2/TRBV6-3	ASSSFWGFGGELF
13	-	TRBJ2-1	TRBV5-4	ASSLGTGSYNEQF
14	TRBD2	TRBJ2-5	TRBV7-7	ASSPLLAGGGETQY
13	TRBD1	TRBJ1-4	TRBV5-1	ASSPTTGGYEKLF
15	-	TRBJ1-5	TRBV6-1	ASSEARTVFSNQPQH
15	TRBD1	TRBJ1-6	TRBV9	ASSAEVPGQGNSPLH
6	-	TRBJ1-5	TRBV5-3	ARLPQH
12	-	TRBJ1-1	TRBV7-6	ASSLGPGDTEAF
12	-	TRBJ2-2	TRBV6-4	ASSVQMNTGELF
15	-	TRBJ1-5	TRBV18	ASSLTLGGIGNQPQH
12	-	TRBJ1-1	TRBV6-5	ASSRQLPNTEAF
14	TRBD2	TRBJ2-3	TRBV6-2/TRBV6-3	ASSLGLAGGQDTQY
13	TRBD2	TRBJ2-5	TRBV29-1	SVESGSGGQETQY
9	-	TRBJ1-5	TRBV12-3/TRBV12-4	ASSRYQPQH
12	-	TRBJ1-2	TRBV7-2	ASSPRIYLRGYT
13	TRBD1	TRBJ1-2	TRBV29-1	SVEGGGQGLYGYT
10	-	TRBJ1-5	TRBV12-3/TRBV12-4	ASSLGFQPQH
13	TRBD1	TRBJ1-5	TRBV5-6	ASSFQRGGHQPQH
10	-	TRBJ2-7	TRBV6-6	ASMAGSYEQY
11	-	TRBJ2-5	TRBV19	ASRDSQQETQY
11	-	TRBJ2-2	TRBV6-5	ASTVSSTGELF
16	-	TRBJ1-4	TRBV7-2	ASSLGLQAAATNEKLF
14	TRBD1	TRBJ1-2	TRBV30	AWSAGTGGGFYGYT
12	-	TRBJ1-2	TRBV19	ASSITTGVYGYT
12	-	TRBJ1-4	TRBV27	ASSLAQHNEKLF
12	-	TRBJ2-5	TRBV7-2	ASSVSSGGETQY